This T cell receptor beta chain was recorded in a study of shared T cell receptors in the human thymus. The table came from immunoSEQ multiplex PCR; TCRdb's copy has only in-frame clones and leaves some out. The sample has about 660,000 clones; around 87% are singletons. This clone was seen once. The CDR3 runs 16 residues. The V segment lost 0 bases and the J segment 3 bases; nucleotides outside the gene matches: 6. Germline-derived CDR1 and CDR2 are LGHNA and YSLEER. These sequences were also reported in another study, on human thymus T cells. That work adds: Resections obtained during corrective heart surgery supplied the thymus tissue. Thymic and blood repertoires appeared to carry a bias in their V and J gene usage.

This TCR was sampled from a boy younger than two with a congenital heart defect. The chain employs TRBV4-3 and TRBJ2-7, with TRBD2 identical over 9 bases. The specimen was thymocytes. CDR3 amino acids: CASSQESGRSSYEQYF. The CDR3, as DNA: TGCGCCAGCAGCCAAGAAAGCGGGAGGAGTAGCTACGAGCAGTACTTC.